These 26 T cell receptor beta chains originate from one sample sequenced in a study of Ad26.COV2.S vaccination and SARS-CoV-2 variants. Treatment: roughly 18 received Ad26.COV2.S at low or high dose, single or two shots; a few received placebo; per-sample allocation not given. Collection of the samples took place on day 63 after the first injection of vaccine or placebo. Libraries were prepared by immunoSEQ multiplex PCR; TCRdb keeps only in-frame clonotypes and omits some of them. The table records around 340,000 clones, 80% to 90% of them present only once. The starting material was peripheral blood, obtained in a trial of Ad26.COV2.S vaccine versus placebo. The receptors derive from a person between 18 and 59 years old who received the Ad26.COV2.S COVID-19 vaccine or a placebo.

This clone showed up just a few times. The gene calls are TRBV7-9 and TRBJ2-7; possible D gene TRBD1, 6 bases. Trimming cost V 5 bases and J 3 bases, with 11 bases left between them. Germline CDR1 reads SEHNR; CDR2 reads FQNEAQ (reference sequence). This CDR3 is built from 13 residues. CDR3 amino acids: CASSRGGHYEQYF. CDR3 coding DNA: TGTGCCAGCAGCCGTGGGGGCCACTACGAGCAGTACTTC. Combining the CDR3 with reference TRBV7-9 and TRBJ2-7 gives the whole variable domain DTGVSQNPRHKITKRGQNVTFRCDPISEHNRLYWYRQTLGQGPEFLTYFQNEAQLEKSRLLSDRFSAERPKGSFSTLEIQRTEQGDSAMYLCASSRGGHYEQYFGPGTRLTVT.

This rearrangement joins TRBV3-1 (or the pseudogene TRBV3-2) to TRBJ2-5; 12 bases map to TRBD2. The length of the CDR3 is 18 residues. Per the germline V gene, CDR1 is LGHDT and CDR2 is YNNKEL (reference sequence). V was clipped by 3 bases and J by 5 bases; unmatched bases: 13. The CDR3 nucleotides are TGTGCCAGCAGCCACACCACGTTCGGGACTAGCGGGTGGGAGACCCAGTACTTC. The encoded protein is CASSHTTFGTSGWETQYF.

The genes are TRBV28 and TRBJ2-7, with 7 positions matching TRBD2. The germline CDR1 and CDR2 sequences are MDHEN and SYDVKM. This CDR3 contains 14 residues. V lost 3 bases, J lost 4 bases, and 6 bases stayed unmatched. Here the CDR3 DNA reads TGTGCCAGCAGTTTCGCAGCGGGGAATTACGAGCAGTACTTC. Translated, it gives CASSFAAGNYEQYF.

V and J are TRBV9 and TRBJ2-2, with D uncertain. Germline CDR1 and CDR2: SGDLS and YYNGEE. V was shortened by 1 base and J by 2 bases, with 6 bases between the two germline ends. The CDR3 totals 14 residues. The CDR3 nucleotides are TGTGCCAGCAGCGTACGGCTCAACACCGGGGAGCTGTTTTTT. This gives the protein CASSVRLNTGELFF.

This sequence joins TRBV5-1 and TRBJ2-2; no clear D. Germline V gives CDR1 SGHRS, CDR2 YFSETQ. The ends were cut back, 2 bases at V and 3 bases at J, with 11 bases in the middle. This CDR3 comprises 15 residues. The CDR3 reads CASSFHRADTGELFF. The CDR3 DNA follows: TGCGCCAGCAGCTTCCATAGGGCGGACACCGGGGAGCTGTTTTTT.

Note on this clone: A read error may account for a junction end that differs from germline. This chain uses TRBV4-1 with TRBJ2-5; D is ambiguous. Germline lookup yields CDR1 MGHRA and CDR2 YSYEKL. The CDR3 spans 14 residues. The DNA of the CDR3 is TGCGCCAGCAGCCAACAATACAGCCAACAGACCCAGTACTTC. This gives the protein CASSQQYSQQTQYF.

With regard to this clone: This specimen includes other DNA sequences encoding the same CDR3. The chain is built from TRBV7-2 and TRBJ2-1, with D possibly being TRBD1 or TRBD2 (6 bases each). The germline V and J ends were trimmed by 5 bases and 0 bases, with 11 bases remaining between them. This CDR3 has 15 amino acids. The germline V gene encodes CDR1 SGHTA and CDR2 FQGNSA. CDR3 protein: CASSLGGGSYNEQFF. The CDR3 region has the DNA TGTGCCAGCAGCCTTGGAGGGGGCTCCTACAATGAGCAGTTCTTC.

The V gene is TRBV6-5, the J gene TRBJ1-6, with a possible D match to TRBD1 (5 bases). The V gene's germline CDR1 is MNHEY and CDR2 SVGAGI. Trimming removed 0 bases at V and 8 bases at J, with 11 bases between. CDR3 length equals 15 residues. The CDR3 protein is CASSYSVDSYSPLHF. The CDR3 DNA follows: TGTGCCAGCAGTTACTCGGTCGACAGCTATTCACCCCTCCACTTT.

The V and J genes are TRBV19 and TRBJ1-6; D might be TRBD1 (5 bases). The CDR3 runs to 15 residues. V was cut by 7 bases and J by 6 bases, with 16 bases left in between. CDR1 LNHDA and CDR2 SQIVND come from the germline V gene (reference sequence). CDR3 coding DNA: TGTGCCAGTATGGGGCCCGGGGCCTTTAATTCACCCCTCCACTTT. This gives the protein CASMGPGAFNSPLHF.

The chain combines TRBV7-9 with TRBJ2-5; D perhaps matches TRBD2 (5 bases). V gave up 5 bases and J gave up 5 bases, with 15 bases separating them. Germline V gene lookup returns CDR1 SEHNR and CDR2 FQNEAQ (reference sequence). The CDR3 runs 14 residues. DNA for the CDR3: TGTGCCAGCAGCCCGATATTACCGGGGGAGACCCAGTACTTC. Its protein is CASSPILPGETQYF.

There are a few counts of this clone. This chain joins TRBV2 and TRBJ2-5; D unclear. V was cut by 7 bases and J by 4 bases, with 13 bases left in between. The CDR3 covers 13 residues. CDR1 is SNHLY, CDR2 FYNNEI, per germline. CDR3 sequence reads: CASIRAFGETQYF. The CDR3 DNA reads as TGTGCCAGCATTAGGGCTTTTGGAGAGACCCAGTACTTC.

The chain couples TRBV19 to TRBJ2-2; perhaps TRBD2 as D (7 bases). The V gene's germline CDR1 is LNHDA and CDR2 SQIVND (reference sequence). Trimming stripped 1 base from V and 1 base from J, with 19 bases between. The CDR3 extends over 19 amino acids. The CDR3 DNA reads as TGTGCCAGTAGTATAGTGGGGGACACCGGCGGGGGGAACACCGGGGAGCTGTTTTTT. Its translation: CASSIVGDTGGGNTGELFF.

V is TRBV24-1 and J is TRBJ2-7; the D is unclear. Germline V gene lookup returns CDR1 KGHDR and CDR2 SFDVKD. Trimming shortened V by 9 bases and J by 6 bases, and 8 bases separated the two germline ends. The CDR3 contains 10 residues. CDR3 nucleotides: TGTGCCACCGCAATACCCGAGCAGTACTTC. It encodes CATAIPEQYF.

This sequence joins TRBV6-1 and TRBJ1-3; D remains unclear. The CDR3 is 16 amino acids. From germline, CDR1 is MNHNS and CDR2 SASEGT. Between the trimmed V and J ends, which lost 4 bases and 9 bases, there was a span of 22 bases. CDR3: CASSAGSSSFYSTIYF. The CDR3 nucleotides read TGTGCCAGCAGTGCCGGGTCTTCCTCCTTCTATAGCACCATATATTTT.

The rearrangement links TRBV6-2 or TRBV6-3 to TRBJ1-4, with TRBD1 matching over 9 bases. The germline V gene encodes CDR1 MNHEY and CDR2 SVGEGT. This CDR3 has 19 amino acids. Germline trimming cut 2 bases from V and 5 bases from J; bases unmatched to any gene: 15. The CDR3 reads CASSYSGQGTPKGNEKLFF. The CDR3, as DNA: TGTGCCAGCAGTTACAGTGGACAGGGGACGCCAAAGGGGAATGAAAAACTGTTTTTT.

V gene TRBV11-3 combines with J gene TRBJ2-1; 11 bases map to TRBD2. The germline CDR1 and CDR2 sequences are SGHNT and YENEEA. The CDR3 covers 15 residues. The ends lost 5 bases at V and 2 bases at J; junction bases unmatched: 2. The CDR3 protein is CASSTSGGPYNEQFF. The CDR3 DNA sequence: TGTGCCAGCAGCACTAGCGGGGGCCCCTACAATGAGCAGTTCTTC.

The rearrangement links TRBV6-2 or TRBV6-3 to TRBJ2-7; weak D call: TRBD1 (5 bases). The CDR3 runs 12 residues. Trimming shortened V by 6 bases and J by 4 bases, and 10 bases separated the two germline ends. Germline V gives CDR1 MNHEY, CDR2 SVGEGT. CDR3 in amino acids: CASSPTEYEQYF. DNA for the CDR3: TGTGCCAGCAGCCCGACAGAATACGAGCAGTACTTC.

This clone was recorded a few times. CDR3 in amino acids: CASLRQVENGYTF. CDR3 nucleotide sequence: TGTGCCAGCCTACGGCAGGTTGAGAATGGCTACACCTTC. This rearrangement joins TRBV2 to TRBJ1-2; D gene unclear. This CDR3 spans 13 amino acids. Trimming stripped 8 bases from V and 6 bases from J, with 16 bases between. Germline values: CDR1 SNHLY, CDR2 FYNNEI.

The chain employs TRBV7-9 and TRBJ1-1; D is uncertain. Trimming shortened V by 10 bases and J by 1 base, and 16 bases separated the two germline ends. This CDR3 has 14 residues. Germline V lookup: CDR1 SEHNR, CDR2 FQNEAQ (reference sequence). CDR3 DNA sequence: TGTGCCATCTTGACATCCTCGCCGAACACTGAAGCTTTCTTT. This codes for CAILTSSPNTEAFF.

The CDR3 sequence: CASRERGRSYNEQFF. CDR3 bases: TGTGCCAGCAGGGAGCGGGGGCGCTCCTACAATGAGCAGTTCTTC. The genes are TRBV28 and TRBJ2-1, with TRBD2 matching 8 bases. This CDR3 has 15 amino acids. V shed 6 bases and J 0 bases; nucleotides not matched to a gene: 4. Germline-derived CDR1 and CDR2 are MDHEN and SYDVKM. Filled out from reference TRBV28 and TRBJ2-1, the complete variable domain reads DVKVTQSSRYLVKRTGEKVFLECVQDMDHENMFWYRQDPGLGLRLIYFSYDVKMKEKGDIPEGYSVSREKKERFSLILESASTNQTSMYLCASRERGRSYNEQFFGPGTRLTVL.

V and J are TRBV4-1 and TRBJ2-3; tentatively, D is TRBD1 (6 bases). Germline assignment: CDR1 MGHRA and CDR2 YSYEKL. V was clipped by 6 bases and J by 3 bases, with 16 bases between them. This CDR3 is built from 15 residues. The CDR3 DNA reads TGCGCCAGCAGTCCCGACCAGGGGTCGACAGATACGCAGTATTTT. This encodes CASSPDQGSTDTQYF.

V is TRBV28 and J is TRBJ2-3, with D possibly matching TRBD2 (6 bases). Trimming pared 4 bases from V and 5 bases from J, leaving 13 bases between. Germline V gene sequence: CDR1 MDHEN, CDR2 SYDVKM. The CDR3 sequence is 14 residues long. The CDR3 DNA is TGTGCCAGCAGTTGGGACTGGGAAGGAGATACGCAGTATTTT. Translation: CASSWDWEGDTQYF. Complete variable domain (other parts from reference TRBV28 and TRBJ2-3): DVKVTQSSRYLVKRTGEKVFLECVQDMDHENMFWYRQDPGLGLRLIYFSYDVKMKEKGDIPEGYSVSREKKERFSLILESASTNQTSMYLCASSWDWEGDTQYFGPGTRLTVL.

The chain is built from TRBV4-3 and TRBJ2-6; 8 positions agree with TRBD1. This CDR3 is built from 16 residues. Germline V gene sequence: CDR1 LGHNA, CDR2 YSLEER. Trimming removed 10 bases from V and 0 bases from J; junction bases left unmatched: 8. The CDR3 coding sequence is TGCGCCACTACCTCCGACAGGGGCTCTGGGGCCAACGTCCTGACTTTC. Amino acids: CATTSDRGSGANVLTF.

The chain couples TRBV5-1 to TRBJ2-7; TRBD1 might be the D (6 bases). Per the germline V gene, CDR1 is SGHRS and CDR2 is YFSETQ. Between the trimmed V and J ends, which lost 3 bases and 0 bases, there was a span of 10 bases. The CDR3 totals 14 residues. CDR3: CASSSQGSSYEQYF. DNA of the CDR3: TGCGCCAGCAGCTCCCAGGGGAGCTCCTACGAGCAGTACTTC.

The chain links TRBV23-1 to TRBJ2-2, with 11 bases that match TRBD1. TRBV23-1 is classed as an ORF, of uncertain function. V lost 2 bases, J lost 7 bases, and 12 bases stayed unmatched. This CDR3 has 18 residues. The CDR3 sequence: CASSQQLGQGERGGELFF. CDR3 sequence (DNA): TGCGCCAGCAGTCAACAGCTGGGACAGGGGGAGAGAGGCGGGGAGCTGTTTTTT.

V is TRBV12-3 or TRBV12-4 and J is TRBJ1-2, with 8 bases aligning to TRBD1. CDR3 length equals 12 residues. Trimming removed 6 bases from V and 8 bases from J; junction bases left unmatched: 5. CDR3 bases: TGTGCCAGCAGCCGACAGGGGCGGGGCTACACCTTC. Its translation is CASSRQGRGYTF.